This T cell receptor beta chain was profiled in a study of blood T cell repertoires in COVID-19. Clones were read by immunoSEQ multiplex PCR, and TCRdb kept only the in-frame ones, dropping some. The data hold fewer than 400,000 clones, with around four fifths observed a single time. This clone was counted a single time. Germline loops: CDR1 MDHEN, CDR2 SYDVKM. V shed 1 base, J shed 4 bases, and the junction held 6 bases outside the gene matches. The CDR3 has 16 amino acids. The J gene is TRBJ2-1, the V gene TRBV28; 8 positions match TRBD2. Sequenced sample: peripheral blood. This TCR came from a man under 40 with active or convalescent COVID-19. The CDR3: CASSLFREGGYNEQFF. CDR3 DNA sequence: TGTGCCAGCAGTTTATTTCGGGAGGGCGGGTACAATGAGCAGTTCTTC.